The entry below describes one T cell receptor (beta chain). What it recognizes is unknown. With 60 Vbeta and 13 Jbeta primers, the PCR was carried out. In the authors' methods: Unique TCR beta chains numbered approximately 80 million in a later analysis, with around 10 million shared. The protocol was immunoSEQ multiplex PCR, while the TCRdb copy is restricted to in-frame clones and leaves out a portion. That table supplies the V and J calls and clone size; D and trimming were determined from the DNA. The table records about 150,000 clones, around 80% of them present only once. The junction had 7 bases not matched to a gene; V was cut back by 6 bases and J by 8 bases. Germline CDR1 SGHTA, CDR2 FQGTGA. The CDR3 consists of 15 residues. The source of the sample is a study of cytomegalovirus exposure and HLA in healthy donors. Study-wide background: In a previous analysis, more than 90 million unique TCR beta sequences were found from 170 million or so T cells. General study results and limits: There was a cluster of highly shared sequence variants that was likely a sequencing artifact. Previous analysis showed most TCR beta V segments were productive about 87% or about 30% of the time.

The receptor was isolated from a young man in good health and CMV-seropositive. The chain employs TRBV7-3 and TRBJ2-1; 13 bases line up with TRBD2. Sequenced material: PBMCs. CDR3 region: CASSWTSGGFDEQFF. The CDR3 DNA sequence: TGTGCCAGCAGTTGGACTAGCGGGGGATTTGATGAGCAGTTCTTC.